Listed here are 23 T cell receptor beta chains from one sample, sequenced in a study of blood T cell repertoires in COVID-19 (dated by TCRdb to 2020 to 2022). Library preparation was by the immunoSEQ multiplex PCR assay. In its TCRdb copy, this immuneACCESS table keeps in-frame sequences only and misses some clones. Where compared with another copy, unresolved V genes explain less than half of these, and the others have no known cause. The sample data list tens of thousands of clones, and 65% to 85% of these were observed just once. The leading ten clones occupy around 9.4% of the sample. Sequenced sample: peripheral blood. Source of these receptors: a woman aged 50 to 60 with acute or convalescent COVID-19.

J is TRBJ2-1 and V is TRBV7-2, with D unresolved. V shed 2 bases and J shed 6 bases, with 5 bases lying between them. The V gene's germline CDR1 is SGHTA and CDR2 FQGNSA. The CDR3 is made up of 12 amino acids. CDR3 nucleotides: TGTGCCAGCAGCTTAACGAGCAATGAGCAGTTCTTC. It is translated as CASSLTSNEQFF.

The genes are TRBV24-1 and TRBJ1-5, with 10 bases fitting TRBD1. The CDR3 has 18 amino acids. J gave up 0 bases and V 2 bases, and 6 bases lay outside the gene matches. Germline V gene lookup returns CDR1 KGHDR and CDR2 SFDVKD. DNA for the CDR3: TGTGCCACCAGTGATTCCCACGGGACAGGGGATAGCAATCAGCCCCAGCATTTT. Its protein is CATSDSHGTGDSNQPQHF.

CDR3 in amino acids: CASSLGPGGKGEKLFF. CDR3 DNA sequence: TGTGCCAGCAGCTTAGGTCCAGGGGGCAAGGGGGAAAAACTGTTTTTT. The V call is TRBV7-2, the J call TRBJ1-4; 8 bases are a match to TRBD1. V trimming: 1 base; J trimming: 8 bases; junction bases outside the gene matches: 9. This CDR3 is 16 amino acids long. CDR1 is SGHTA, CDR2 FQGNSA, per germline.

This chain connects TRBV10-3 to TRBJ1-1; 8 bases fit TRBD1. The CDR3 has 12 residues. V trimming: 6 bases; J trimming: 3 bases; junction bases outside the gene matches: 0. Germline V gives CDR1 ENHRY, CDR2 SYGVKD. CDR3 bases: TGTGCCATCAGGGACAGGGACACTGAAGCTTTCTTT. Translating gives CAIRDRDTEAFF.

This chain connects TRBV10-3 to TRBJ1-5; a weak D match, TRBD1 (6 bases). Germline V gives CDR1 ENHRY, CDR2 SYGVKD. The ends were cut back, 2 bases at V and 6 bases at J, with 14 bases in the middle. The CDR3 runs 15 residues. The CDR3 DNA reads TGTGCCATCAGTGAGGAGGCTGGGGGCGGTCAGCCCCAGCATTTT. This encodes CAISEEAGGGQPQHF.

The sample holds a few counts of this clone. The chain couples TRBV29-1 to TRBJ1-5; 7 nucleotides align to TRBD1. The CDR3 is 13 amino acids. After removal of 5 bases from V and 1 base from J, the junction contained 2 bases not matched to a gene. Germline values: CDR1 SQVTM, CDR2 ANQGSEA. The CDR3: CSVSGQSNQPQHF. CDR3 in DNA: TGCAGCGTTTCGGGACAGAGCAATCAGCCCCAGCATTTT. Full variable domain (remainder filled in from reference TRBV29-1 and TRBJ1-5): SAVISQKPSRDICQRGTSLTIQCQVDSQVTMMFWYRQQPGQSLTLIATANQGSEATYESGFVIDKFPISRPNLTFSTLTVSNMSPEDSSIYLCSVSGQSNQPQHFGDGTRLSIL.

As DNA, the CDR3 is TGTGCCAGCAGTTCCTACCGTGGGGCCAACGTCCTGACTTTC. Its protein product is CASSSYRGANVLTF. The genes are TRBV28 and TRBJ2-6; D call uncertain. V shed 4 bases and J shed 3 bases, with 7 bases lying between them. There are 14 residues in the CDR3. The germline V gene encodes CDR1 MDHEN and CDR2 SYDVKM.

This clone was seen more than once but under ten times. The rearrangement uses TRBV7-9 and TRBJ2-3; 8 positions agree with TRBD1. The CDR3 covers 14 residues. In germline, CDR1 is SEHNR, CDR2 FQNEAQ (reference sequence). V shed 5 bases and J 3 bases; nucleotides not matched to a gene: 4. CDR3 bases: TGTGCCAGCAGCCCCGGACAGGGAACAGATACGCAGTATTTT. It codes for CASSPGQGTDTQYF.

V usage is TRBV30 and J usage is TRBJ2-5; 7 bases line up with TRBD2. Trimming at V came to 4 bases and at J to 5 bases, leaving 13 bases not matched to a gene. Germline V gene data show CDR1 as GTSNPN and CDR2 as SVGIG (reference sequence). There are 15 residues in the CDR3. The DNA for the CDR3 is TGTGCCTGGAATAGAGCCTTGACTAGCCGCGAGACCCAGTACTTC. Amino acids: CAWNRALTSRETQYF.

This rearrangement joins TRBV7-2 to TRBJ2-1, with a tentative D call TRBD2 (6 bases). The length of the CDR3 is 17 residues. CDR1 is SGHTA and CDR2 is FQGNSA in the germline V gene. Trimming shortened V by 5 bases and J by 5 bases, and 22 bases separated the two germline ends. CDR3 sequence: CASSPTFRGRRDNEQFF. CDR3 coding DNA: TGTGCCAGCAGCCCAACCTTCCGGGGGAGACGAGACAATGAGCAGTTCTTC.

This clone was detected once. The chain has TRBV6-6 and TRBJ1-5; 9 bases are a match to TRBD1. The CDR3 length is 15 residues. V shed 5 bases and J 7 bases; nucleotides not matched to a gene: 9. Germline CDR1 reads MNHNY; CDR2 reads SVGAGI (reference sequence). CDR3 region: CASSPGTGSVQPQHF. The CDR3 coding sequence is TGTGCCAGCAGTCCCGGGACAGGGTCCGTACAGCCCCAGCATTTT.

The J gene is TRBJ2-2, the V gene TRBV5-5, with a possible D match to TRBD1 (6 bases). V was trimmed by 2 bases and J by 3 bases, leaving 11 bases between them. CDR1 SGHKS and CDR2 YYEKEE come from the germline V gene (reference sequence). The CDR3 length is 15 residues. The CDR3: CASSFGQGYTGELFF. Written as DNA, the CDR3 is TGTGCCAGCAGCTTTGGCCAGGGGTACACCGGGGAGCTGTTTTTT.

In this sample, this clone turned up a few times. The V call is TRBV4-2, the J call TRBJ2-1; 13 bases line up with TRBD2. The ends lost 0 bases at V and 10 bases at J; junction bases unmatched: 9. CDR1 is LGHNA and CDR2 is YNFKEQ in the germline V gene. This CDR3 contains 17 residues. CDR3 protein: CASSQDPGTSGVEEQFF. DNA for the CDR3: TGTGCCAGCAGCCAAGATCCTGGGACTAGCGGGGTGGAAGAGCAGTTCTTC.

V gene TRBV7-9 combines with J gene TRBJ2-1; 7 positions match TRBD2. Germline CDR1 is SEHNR and CDR2 is FQNEAQ (reference sequence). The CDR3 has 15 residues. V lost 1 base and J lost 5; bases outside the gene matches: 5. CDR3 coding DNA: TGTGCCAGCAGCTTAGTCACCAGCGGGAACAATGAGCAGTTCTTC. This sequence encodes CASSLVTSGNNEQFF.

The chain has TRBV4-2 and TRBJ1-4; a weak D match, TRBD1 (6 bases). Looked up from germline, CDR1 is LGHNA and CDR2 is YNFKEQ. Trimming left V 3 bases short and J 8 bases short, with 7 bases between. The CDR3 extends over 12 amino acids. The CDR3 DNA reads TGTGCCAGCAGCCATACAGGGGAAAAACTGTTTTTT. Translation gives CASSHTGEKLFF.

The chain is built from TRBV7-7 and TRBJ2-1, with 7 bases lining up with TRBD2. Trimming at V came to 4 bases and at J to 9 bases, leaving 6 bases not matched to a gene. The CDR3 covers 13 residues. The germline CDR1 and CDR2 sequences are SSHAT and FNYEAQ (reference sequence). The CDR3 DNA reads TGTGCCAGCAGCTCGACTAGCATGGCTGAGCAGTTCTTC. Protein product: CASSSTSMAEQFF.

The chain joins TRBV3-1 (or the pseudogene TRBV3-2) to TRBJ2-2; D is uncertain. Per the germline V gene, CDR1 is LGHDT and CDR2 is YNNKEL (reference sequence). Trimming shortened V by 4 bases and J by 4 bases, and 4 bases separated the two germline ends. This CDR3 region has 12 residues. The CDR3 here is CASSLITGELFF. In nucleotides, the CDR3 is TGTGCCAGCAGCCTAATCACCGGGGAGCTGTTTTTT.

On this clone itself: An end of the junction differs from the germline gene, which may be a read error. This sequence joins TRBV5-4 and TRBJ2-2, with a weak D call TRBD2 (5 bases). The CDR3 has 15 residues. Germline CDR1 is SGHNT and CDR2 is YYREEE (reference sequence). The CDR3 spells CASSLARTEHRGAVF. In nucleotides, the CDR3 is TGTGCCAGCAGCTTGGCCCGCACCGAACACCGGGGAGCTGTTTTT.

This rearrangement joins TRBV30 to TRBJ1-6; a weak D match, TRBD1 (6 bases). V lost 1 base and J 8 bases, leaving 9 bases between the germline ends. CDR1 and CDR2 from the germline V gene are GTSNPN and SVGIG (reference sequence). This CDR3 is built from 13 residues. In nucleotides, the CDR3 is TGTGCCTGGAGTGCAGGGGATTATTCACCCCTCCACTTT. It encodes CAWSAGDYSPLHF.

This clone occurred once. V and J are TRBV30 and TRBJ2-4; TRBD1 aligns across 8 bases. Germline CDR1 reads GTSNPN; CDR2 reads SVGIG (reference sequence). This CDR3 contains 14 residues. The trim removed 3 bases at V and 8 bases at J, leaving 9 bases unmatched. The DNA for the CDR3 is TGTGCCTGGAGATCGCGACAGGGGACGTACATTCAGTACTTC. Translation gives CAWRSRQGTYIQYF.

This chain links TRBV28 with TRBJ2-5, with D perhaps TRBD1 (5 bases). The V end lost 4 bases, the J end lost 8 bases, and 20 bases lay between the germline ends. The CDR3 is made up of 15 amino acids. Germline V gene sequence: CDR1 MDHEN, CDR2 SYDVKM. The CDR3 bases are TGTGCCAGCAGTTATGGCGGATCAGGGCCAAGAACCCAGTACTTC. This sequence encodes CASSYGGSGPRTQYF.

The chain recombines TRBV5-4 with TRBJ2-4; 7 bases line up with TRBD2. V lost 0 bases and J lost 6; bases outside the gene matches: 0. This CDR3 has 13 amino acids. The germline gives CDR1 SGHNT, CDR2 YYREEE (reference sequence). DNA for the CDR3: TGTGCCAGCAGCTTGGCGGGGGGAAACATTCAGTACTTC. Its protein product is CASSLAGGNIQYF. Full variable domain (remainder filled in from reference TRBV5-4 and TRBJ2-4): ETGVTQSPTHLIKTRGQQVTLRCSSQSGHNTVSWYQQALGQGPQFIFQYYREEENGRGNFPPRFSGLQFPNYSSELNVNALELDDSALYLCASSLAGGNIQYFGAGTRLSVL.

This chain joins TRBV5-5 and TRBJ2-7; perhaps TRBD1 as D (5 bases). Trimming stripped 0 bases from V and 7 bases from J, with 14 bases between. The CDR3 runs 14 residues. The germline CDR1 and CDR2 sequences are SGHKS and YYEKEE (reference sequence). CDR3 nucleotide sequence: TGTGCCAGCAGCTTGGGCAGGGTGGCTACAGAGCAGTACTTC. Residues: CASSLGRVATEQYF.